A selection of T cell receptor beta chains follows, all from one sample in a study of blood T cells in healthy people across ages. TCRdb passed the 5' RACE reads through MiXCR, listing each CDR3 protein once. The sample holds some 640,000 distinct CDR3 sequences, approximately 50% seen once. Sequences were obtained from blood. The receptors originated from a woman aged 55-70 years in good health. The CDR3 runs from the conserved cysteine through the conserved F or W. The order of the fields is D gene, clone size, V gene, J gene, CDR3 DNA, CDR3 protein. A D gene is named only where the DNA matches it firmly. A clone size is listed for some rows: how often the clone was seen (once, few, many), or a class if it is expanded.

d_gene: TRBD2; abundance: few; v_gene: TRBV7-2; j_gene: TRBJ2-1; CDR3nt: TGTGCCAGCAGGACCTTGAGGTTGTCTAGCGGGAGGGCTATTTTCTATGAGCAGTTCTTC; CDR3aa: CASRTLRLSSGRAIFYEQFF
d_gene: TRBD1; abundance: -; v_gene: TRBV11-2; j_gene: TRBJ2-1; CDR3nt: TGTGCCAGCAGCTTAGAAGGGGGCTCCCTCTACAATGAGCAGTTCTTC; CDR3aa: CASSLEGGSLYNEQFF
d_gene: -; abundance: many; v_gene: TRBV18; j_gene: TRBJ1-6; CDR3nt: TGTGCCAGCTCACCAATGTTCCGGGGGAGCTCCTATAATTCACCCCTCCACTTT; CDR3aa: CASSPMFRGSSYNSPLHF
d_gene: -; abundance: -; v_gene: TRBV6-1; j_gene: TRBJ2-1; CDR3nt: TGTGCCAGCTCACGCTACGAGACGCGCAATGAGCAGTTCTTC; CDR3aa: CASSRYETRNEQFF
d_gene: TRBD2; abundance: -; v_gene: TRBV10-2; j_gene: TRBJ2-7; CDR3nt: TGCGCCAACGCTGCGGGGGGGACCCCCTACGAGCAGTACTTC; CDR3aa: CANAAGGTPYEQYF
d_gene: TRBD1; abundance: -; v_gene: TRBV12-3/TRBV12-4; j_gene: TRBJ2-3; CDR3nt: TGTGCCAGCAGCGGACAGGGGCAATTAGCAGATACGCAGTATTTT; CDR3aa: CASSGQGQLADTQYF
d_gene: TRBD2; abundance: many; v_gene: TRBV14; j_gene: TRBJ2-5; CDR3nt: TGCGCCAGCAGCCGCGGCCTAGCGGGAGTGGAGACCCAGTACTTC; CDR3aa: CASSRGLAGVETQYF
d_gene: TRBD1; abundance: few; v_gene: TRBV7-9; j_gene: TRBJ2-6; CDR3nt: TGTGCCAGCAGCTTCTGGACAGGTCCCTCTGGGGCCAACGTCCTGACTTTC; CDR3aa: CASSFWTGPSGANVLTF
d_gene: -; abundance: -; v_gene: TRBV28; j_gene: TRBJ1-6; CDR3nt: TGTGCCAGCAAATCACAGGGCCTCCAGATAAATTCACCCCTCCACTTT; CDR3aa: CASKSQGLQINSPLHF
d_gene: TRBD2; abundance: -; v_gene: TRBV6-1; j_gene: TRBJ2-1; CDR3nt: TGTGCCAGCACCCGAGGACTAGCGGGAGCGGCCTACAATGAGCAGTTCTTC; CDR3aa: CASTRGLAGAAYNEQFF
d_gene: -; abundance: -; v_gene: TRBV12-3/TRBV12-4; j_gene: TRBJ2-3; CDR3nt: TGTGCCAGCAGTCACTGGGGGGCGGACACAGATACGCAGTATTTT; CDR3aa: CASSHWGADTDTQYF
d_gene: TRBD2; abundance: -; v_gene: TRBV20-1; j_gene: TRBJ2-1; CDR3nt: TGCAGTGCTGACCCCTCGCGGGGGTGGAATGAGCAGTTCTTC; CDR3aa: CSADPSRGWNEQFF
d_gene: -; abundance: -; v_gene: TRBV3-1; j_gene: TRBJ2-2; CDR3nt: TGTGCCAGCAGCCCCGGACCCGGGGAGCTGTTTTTT; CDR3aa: CASSPGPGELFF
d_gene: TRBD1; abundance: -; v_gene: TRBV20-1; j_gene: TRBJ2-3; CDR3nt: TGCAGTGCCTCCCAGGGGACAGGGACAGATACGCAGTATTTT; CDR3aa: CSASQGTGTDTQYF
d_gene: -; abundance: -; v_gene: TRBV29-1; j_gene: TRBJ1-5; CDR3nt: TGCAGCGTCGGTGATCCGAATCAGCCCCAGCATTTT; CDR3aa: CSVGDPNQPQHF
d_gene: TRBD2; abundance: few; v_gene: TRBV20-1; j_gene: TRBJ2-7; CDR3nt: TGCAGTGCTTATCCGAGCGGGAGGACCTACGAGCAGTACTTC; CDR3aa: CSAYPSGRTYEQYF
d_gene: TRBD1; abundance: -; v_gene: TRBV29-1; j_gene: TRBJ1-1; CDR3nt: TGCAGCATTAGGACAGGTGCACGCACTGAAGCTTTCTTT; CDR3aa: CSIRTGARTEAFF
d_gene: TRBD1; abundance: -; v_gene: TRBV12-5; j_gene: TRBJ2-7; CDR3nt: TGTGCTAGTGGTCCTGAACCGACAGGGAAATTGGACTACGAGCAGTACTTC; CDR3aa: CASGPEPTGKLDYEQYF
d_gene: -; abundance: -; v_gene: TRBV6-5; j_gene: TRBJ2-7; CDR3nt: TGTGCCAGCAGTTACCTCTCGGGACACGGCGGTTACGAGCAGTACTTC; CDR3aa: CASSYLSGHGGYEQYF
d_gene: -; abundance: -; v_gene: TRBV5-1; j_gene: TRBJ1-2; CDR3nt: TGCGCCAGCAGCTCAACAATAATTGACGGCTACACCTTC; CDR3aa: CASSSTIIDGYTF
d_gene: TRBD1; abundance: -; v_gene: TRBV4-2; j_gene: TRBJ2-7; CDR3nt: TGTGCCAGCAGCCAAGATGGGGGCAGGGACAGCGAGCAGTACTTC; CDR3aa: CASSQDGGRDSEQYF
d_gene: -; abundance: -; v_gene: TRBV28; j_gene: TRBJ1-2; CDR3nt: TGTGCCAGCAGTTTAGCGGAGGGGGCTAACTATGGCTACACCTTC; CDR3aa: CASSLAEGANYGYTF
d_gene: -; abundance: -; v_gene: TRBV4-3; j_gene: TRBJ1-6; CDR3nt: TGCGCCAGCAGCCGAGACCGGGACGGCAATTCACCCCTCCACTTT; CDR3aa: CASSRDRDGNSPLHF
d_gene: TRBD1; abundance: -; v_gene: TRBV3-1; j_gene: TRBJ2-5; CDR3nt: TGTGCCAGCAGCCAAACCAGGGGGGAGACCCAGTACTTC; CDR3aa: CASSQTRGETQYF
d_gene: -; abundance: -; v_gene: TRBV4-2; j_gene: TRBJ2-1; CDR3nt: TGTGCCAGCAGCCCTGCCGGGCAGGGGGGCTGCAATGAGCAGTTCTTC; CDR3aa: CASSPAGQGGCNEQFF
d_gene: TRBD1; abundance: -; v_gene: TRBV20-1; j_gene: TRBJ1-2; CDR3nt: TGCAGTGCCCCCGGACAGGGCTCGTTCTATGGCTACACCTTC; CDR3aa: CSAPGQGSFYGYTF
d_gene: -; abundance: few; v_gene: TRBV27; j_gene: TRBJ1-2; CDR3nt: TGTGCCAGCAGTGAGGGATGGGCGGGCTACACCTTC; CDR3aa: CASSEGWAGYTF
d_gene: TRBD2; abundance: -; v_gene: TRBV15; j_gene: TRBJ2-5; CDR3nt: TGTGCCACCAGCAAGTTGCTAGCGGGAATCTCGGGAGAGACCCAGTACTTC; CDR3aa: CATSKLLAGISGETQYF
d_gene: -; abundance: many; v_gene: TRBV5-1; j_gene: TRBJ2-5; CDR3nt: TGCGCCAGCAGCTTGGACGGGGAGACCCAGTACTTC; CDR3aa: CASSLDGETQYF
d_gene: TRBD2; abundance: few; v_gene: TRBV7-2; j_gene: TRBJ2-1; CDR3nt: TGTGCCAGCAGCTCGTTCCGGACTAGCGGCAATGAGCAGTTCTTC; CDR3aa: CASSSFRTSGNEQFF
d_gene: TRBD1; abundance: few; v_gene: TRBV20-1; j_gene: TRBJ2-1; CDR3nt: TGCAGTGATACACAGGGGGGTACAGGGAGCAATGAGCAGTTCTTC; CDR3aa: CSDTQGGTGSNEQFF
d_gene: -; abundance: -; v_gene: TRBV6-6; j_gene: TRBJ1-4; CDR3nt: TGTGCCAGCAGTTACGGCGGGCAGGGTGAAAAACTGTTTTTT; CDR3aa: CASSYGGQGEKLFF